Sequencing of this TCR beta chain was carried out in a study of T-cell reconstitution after alpha-beta-depleted transplantation in children. At least ten counts were recorded for this clonotype. Its antigen is as yet unknown. As it was prepared, the TCRbeta library received unique molecular identifiers. TCRdb re-derived calls from the PCR reads in MiXCR, one entry per CDR3 protein. The data contain fewer than 550,000 distinct CDR3 sequences, roughly 10% of them singletons. Points from the study as a whole: The origin of high day-60 TCRbeta diversity in some patients lay in surviving recipient T cells and thymic progenitors. T-cell numbers and diversity, one year after transplant, stemmed largely from T cells that were newly produced. After transplant, at about two months, alpha-beta T cells were reportedly derived from several hundred expanded graft clones.

V gave up 0 bases and J gave up 9 bases; unmatched junction bases: 8. Germline CDR1 reads SGHRS; CDR2 reads YFSETQ. This CDR3 is 16 amino acids long. Sequencing used PBMCs, mostly from graft donor cells, obtained 180 days after TCRalphabeta/CD19-depleted stem cell transplant. The chain has TRBV5-1 and TRBJ1-6, with 8 bases fitting TRBD1. This sequence was found in a female patient aged 2-9 years who had a stem cell transplant for aplastic anemia, so the T cells may come from the graft donor. The CDR3 here is CASSLGPTGDGSPLHF. The CDR3 DNA reads as TGCGCCAGCAGCTTGGGACCGACAGGGGATGGTTCACCCCTCCACTTT.